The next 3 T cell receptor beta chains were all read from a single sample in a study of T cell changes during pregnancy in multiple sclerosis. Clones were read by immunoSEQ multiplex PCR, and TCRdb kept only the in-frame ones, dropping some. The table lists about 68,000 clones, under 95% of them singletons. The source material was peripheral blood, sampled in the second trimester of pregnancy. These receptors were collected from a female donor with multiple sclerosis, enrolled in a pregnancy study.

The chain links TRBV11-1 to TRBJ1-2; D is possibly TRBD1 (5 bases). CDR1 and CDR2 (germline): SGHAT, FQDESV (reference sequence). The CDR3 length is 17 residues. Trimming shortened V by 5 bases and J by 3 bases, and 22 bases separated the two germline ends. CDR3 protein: CASSRRKTAGRDYGYTF. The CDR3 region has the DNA TGTGCCAGCAGCCGTAGAAAAACGGCAGGGAGGGACTATGGCTACACCTTC.

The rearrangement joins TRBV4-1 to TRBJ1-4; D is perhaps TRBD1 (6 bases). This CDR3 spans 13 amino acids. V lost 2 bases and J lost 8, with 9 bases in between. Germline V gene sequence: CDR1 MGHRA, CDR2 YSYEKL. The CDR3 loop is CASSQRQVEKLFF. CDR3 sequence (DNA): TGCGCCAGCAGCCAACGACAGGTCGAAAAACTGTTTTTT.

DNA for the CDR3: TGTGCCAGCAGTGAAGGGACAGCTCTTTCCTACGAGCAGTACTTC. As protein: CASSEGTALSYEQYF. This chain links TRBV2 with TRBJ2-7, with a weak D call TRBD1 (6 bases). Per germline, CDR1 SNHLY and CDR2 FYNNEI. The CDR3 runs to 15 residues. V was clipped by 1 base and J by 1 base, with 11 bases between them.